The clone carrying this T cell receptor beta chain was seen a handful of times. The antigen remains unidentified. This entry belongs to a study of T cells in Graves' hyperthyroidism and ophthalmopathy. Study-level findings and limits: The model anticipated ophthalmopathy a median about six months pre-onset.

RNA transcripts gave rise to amplified TCR beta CDR3 regions. The primer set for the first-round RT-PCR of the TCR CDR3 was HTBI. In TCRdb, the multiplex PCR reads were re-called with MiXCR into one record per CDR3 protein. The table lists hundreds of thousands of distinct CDR3 sequences, under 60% of them singletons, with about 8.2% in the top ten. Trimming removed 6 bases from V and 6 bases from J; junction bases left unmatched: 14. The germline gives CDR1 DFQATT, CDR2 SNEGSKA (reference sequence). This CDR3 has 15 amino acids. This chain links TRBV20-1 with TRBJ2-7, with 10 bases matching TRBD1. The TCR originated in a woman in her late teens or twenties with Graves' hyperthyroidism. The specimen sequenced was peripheral blood or thyroid tissue (not recorded which). CDR3 loop: CSARDRGFGGPEQYF. CDR3 bases: TGCAGTGCGAGGGACAGGGGATTCGGTGGACCCGAGCAGTACTTC.